This note documents a single T cell receptor (beta chain) sequence. What it binds is not known. Given the absence of the conserved phenylalanine or tryptophan at the CDR3 end, a read error is likely. The data belong to a study of tumor and adjacent non-tumor tissue in lung cancer. The wider study: Stage I to III disease affected over nine men and 5 women aged roughly 31 to 80. Study-level points and caveats: Tumor tissue had significantly higher TCR diversity than normal lung. Normal lung showed higher cumulative top 100 clone frequency than tumor.

Three rounds of nested PCR, following a modified ARM-PCR protocol, produced the TCRbeta library. TCRdb redid the calling of the multiplex PCR reads with MiXCR, one entry per CDR3 protein. The sample has 110,000 or so distinct CDR3 sequences, roughly 80% seen once; the top ten hold about 40%. Looked up from germline, CDR1 is SEHNR and CDR2 is FQNEAQ (reference sequence). This CDR3 comprises 12 residues. RNA was extracted from bulk tissue without any cell sorting. This sequence was found in a woman aged 55-69 years with non-small cell lung cancer. The V gene is TRBV7-9, the J gene TRBJ1-2; the match to TRBD1 covers 7 bases. The sequenced sample was lung tumor tissue. This CDR3 reads CTCWTGHTGYTL. The CDR3 nucleotides are TGTACATGCTGGACAGGACACACCGGCTACACCCTC.